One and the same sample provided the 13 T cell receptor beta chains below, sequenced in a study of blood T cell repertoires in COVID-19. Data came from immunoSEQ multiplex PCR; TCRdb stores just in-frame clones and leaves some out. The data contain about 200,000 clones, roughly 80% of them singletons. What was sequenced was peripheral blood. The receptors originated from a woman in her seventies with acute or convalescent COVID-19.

The CDR3, as DNA: TGTGCCAGCAGTCTGACAGGATACAACAATGAGCAGTTCTTC. Its protein product is CASSLTGYNNEQFF. V gene TRBV6-5 combines with J gene TRBJ2-1; D possibly corresponds to TRBD1 (6 bases). The CDR3 is made up of 14 amino acids. The germline CDR1 and CDR2 sequences are MNHEY and SVGAGI. V was shortened by 5 bases and J by 5 bases, with 13 bases between the two germline ends.

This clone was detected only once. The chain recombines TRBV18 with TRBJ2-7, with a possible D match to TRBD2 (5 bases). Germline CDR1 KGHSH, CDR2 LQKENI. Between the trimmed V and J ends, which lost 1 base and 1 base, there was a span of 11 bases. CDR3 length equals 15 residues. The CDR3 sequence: CASSPLGIGSYEQYF. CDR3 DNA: TGTGCCAGCTCACCACTCGGGATAGGATCCTACGAGCAGTACTTC. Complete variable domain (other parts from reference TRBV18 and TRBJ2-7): NAGVMQNPRHLVRRRGQEARLRCSPMKGHSHVYWYRQLPEEGLKFMVYLQKENIIDESGMPKERFSAEFPKEGPSILRIQQVVRGDSAAYFCASSPLGIGSYEQYFGPGTRLTVT.

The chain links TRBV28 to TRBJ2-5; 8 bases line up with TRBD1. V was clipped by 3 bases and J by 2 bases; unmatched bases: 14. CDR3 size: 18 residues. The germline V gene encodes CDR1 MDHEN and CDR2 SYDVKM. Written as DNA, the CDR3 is TGTGCCAGCAGTTTCCCCCTTTACCGGGACAGGAGACAAGAGACCCAGTACTTC. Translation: CASSFPLYRDRRQETQYF.

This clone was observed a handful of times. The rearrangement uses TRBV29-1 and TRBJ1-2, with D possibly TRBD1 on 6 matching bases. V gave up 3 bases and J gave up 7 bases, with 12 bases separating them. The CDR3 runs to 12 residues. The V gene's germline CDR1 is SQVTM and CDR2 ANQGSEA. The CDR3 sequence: CSVDWGLGGYTF. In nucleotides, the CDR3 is TGCAGCGTTGATTGGGGGCTGGGTGGCTACACCTTC.

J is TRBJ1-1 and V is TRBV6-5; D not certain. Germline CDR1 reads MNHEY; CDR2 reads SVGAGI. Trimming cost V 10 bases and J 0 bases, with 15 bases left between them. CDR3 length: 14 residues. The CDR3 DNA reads TGTGCCACAAAGAGGGCAATTTTGAACACTGAAGCTTTCTTT. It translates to CATKRAILNTEAFF.

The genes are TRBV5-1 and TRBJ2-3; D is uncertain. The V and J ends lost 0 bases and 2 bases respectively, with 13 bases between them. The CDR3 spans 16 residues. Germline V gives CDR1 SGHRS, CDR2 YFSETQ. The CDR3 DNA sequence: TGCGCCAGCAGCTTGGCCGCGGCAGCACCCACAGATACGCAGTATTTT. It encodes CASSLAAAAPTDTQYF.

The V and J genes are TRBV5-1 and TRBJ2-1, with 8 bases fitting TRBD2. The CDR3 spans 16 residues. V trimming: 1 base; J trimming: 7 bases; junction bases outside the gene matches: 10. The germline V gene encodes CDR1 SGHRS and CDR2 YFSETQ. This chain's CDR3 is CASSLNEGLVPNEQFF. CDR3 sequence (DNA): TGCGCCAGCAGCTTGAATGAGGGACTAGTGCCGAATGAGCAGTTCTTC.

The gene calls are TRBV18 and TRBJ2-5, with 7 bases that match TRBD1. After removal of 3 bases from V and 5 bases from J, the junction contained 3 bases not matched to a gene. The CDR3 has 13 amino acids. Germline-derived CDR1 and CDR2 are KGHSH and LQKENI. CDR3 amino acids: CASSPETGETQYF. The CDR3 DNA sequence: TGTGCCAGCTCACCCGAGACAGGGGAGACCCAGTACTTC.

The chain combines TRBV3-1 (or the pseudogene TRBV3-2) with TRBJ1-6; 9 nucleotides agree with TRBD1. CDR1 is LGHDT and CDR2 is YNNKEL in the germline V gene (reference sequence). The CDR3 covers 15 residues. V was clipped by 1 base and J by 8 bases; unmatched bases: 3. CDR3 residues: CASSQGQGVDSPLHF. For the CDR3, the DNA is TGTGCCAGCAGCCAAGGACAGGGGGTAGATTCACCCCTCCACTTT.

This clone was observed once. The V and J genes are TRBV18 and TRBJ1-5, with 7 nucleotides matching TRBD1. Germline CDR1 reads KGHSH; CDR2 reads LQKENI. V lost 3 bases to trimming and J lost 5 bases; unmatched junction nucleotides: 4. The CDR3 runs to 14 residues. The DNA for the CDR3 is TGTGCCAGCTCACCCGGGACAGATGATCAGCCCCAGCATTTT. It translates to CASSPGTDDQPQHF.

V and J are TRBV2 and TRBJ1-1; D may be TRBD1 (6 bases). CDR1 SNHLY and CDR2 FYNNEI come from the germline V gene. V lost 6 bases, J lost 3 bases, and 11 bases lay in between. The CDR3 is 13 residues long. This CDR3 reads CASRPGQYTEAFF. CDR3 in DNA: TGTGCCAGCAGACCCGGACAGTACACTGAAGCTTTCTTT.

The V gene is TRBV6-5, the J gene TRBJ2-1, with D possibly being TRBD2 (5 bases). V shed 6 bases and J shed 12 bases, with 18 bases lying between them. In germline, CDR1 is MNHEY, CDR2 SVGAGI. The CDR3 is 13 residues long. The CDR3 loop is CASSLMTAGWQFF. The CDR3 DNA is TGTGCCAGCAGCCTCATGACGGCGGGCTGGCAGTTCTTC.

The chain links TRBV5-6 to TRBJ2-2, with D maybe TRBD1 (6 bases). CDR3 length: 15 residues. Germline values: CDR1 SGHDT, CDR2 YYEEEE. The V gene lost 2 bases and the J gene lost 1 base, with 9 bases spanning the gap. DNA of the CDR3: TGTGCCAGCAGCTTTGACAGGCGGAACACCGGGGAGCTGTTTTTT. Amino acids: CASSFDRRNTGELFF.